This TCR beta chain originates from a study of OX40 agonist ivuxolimab in advanced cancers. Study background: The dose-escalation cohort was approximately 85% male, with a mean age of approximately 62 years, ranging roughly 20 to 90. Regarding the study as a whole: Both blood CD4+ and CD8+ T cells showed clonal growth by week 6 at 0.1 to 3.0 mg/kg. No antigen was identified for the clonally expanded peripheral T cells.

From germline, CDR1 is SEHNR and CDR2 FQNEAQ (reference sequence). This CDR3 region has 15 residues. Trimming pared 5 bases from V and 2 bases from J, leaving 12 bases between. Sequencing was performed with immunoSEQ multiplex PCR; in TCRdb, only in-frame clones are kept and a portion is missing. The table lists about 63,000 clones, 89% of them singletons, with 9.5% to 15% in the top ten. Note on this clone: Its antigen is still unknown.

The sample was CD4+ or CD8+ T cells sorted from blood, taken in a trial of the OX40 agonist ivuxolimab. The TCR sequence derives from an adult with an advanced solid tumor such as melanoma, head and neck, liver or kidney cancer. The gene calls are TRBV7-9 and TRBJ2-2; D is perhaps TRBD2 (6 bases). The DNA for the CDR3 is TGTGCCAGCAGCATCCGGGACTCAAACACCGGGGAGCTGTTTTTT. Translated, it gives CASSIRDSNTGELFF. The variable domain in full, with the rest retrieved from reference TRBV7-9 and TRBJ2-2, is DTGVSQNPRHKITKRGQNVTFRCDPISEHNRLYWYRQTLGQGPEFLTYFQNEAQLEKSRLLSDRFSAERPKGSFSTLEIQRTEQGDSAMYLCASSIRDSNTGELFFGEGSRLTVL.